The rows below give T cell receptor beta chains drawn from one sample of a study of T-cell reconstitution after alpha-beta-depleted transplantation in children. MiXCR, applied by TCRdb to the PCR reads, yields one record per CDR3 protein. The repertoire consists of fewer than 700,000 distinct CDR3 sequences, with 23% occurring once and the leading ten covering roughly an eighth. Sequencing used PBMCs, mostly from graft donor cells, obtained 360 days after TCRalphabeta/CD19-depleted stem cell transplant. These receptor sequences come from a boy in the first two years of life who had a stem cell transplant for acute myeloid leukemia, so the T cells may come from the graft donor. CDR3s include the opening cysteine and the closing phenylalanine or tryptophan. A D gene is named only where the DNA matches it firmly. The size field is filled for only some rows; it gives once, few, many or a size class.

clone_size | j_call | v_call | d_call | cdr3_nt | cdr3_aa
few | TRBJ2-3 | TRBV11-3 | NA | TGTGCCAGCAGCCTACCGGGGGAGATGCAGTATTTT | CASSLPGEMQYF
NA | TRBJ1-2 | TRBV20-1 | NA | TGCAGTGCTAGTAGTCCAGGCCAGGGGAATGGCTACACCTTC | CSASSPGQGNGYTF
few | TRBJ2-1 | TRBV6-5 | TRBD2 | TGTGCCAGCAGCTCCTGGAGGGGTACAAGTACTAGCGGCTACAATGAGCAGTTCTTC | CASSSWRGTSTSGYNEQFF
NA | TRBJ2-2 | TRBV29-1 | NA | TGCAGCGCGATACTAGCAGGTCTAACCGGGGAGCTGTTTTTT | CSAILAGLTGELFF
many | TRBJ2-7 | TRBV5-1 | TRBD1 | TGCGCCAGCAGCTGGGACAGCGCCTACGAGCAGTACTTC | CASSWDSAYEQYF
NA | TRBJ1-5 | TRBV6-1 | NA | TGTGCCAGCAGCCTAAGGCTCCTCAGCCAGCCCCAGCATTTT | CASSLRLLSQPQHF
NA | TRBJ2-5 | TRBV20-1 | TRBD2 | TGCAGTGCTAGGGGACTAGGGCAAGAGACCCAGTACTTC | CSARGLGQETQYF
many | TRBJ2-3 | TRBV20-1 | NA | TGCAGTGCTAGAAGGTCGGGGGAGCAGTATTTT | CSARRSGEQYF
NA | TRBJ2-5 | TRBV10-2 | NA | TGCGCCAGCCACGGACCGAGGGAGACCCAGTACTTC | CASHGPRETQYF
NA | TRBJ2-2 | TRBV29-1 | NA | TGCAGCGGTGGGGGGACCGGGGAGCTGTTTTTT | CSGGGTGELFF
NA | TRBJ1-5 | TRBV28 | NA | TGTGCCAGCAGTGTTAGGGCGTCCAATCAGCCCCAGCATTTT | CASSVRASNQPQHF
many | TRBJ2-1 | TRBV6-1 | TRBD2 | TGTGCCAGCAGTGGATTAGCGGGGGACCTTTCCTACAATGAGCAGTTCTTC | CASSGLAGDLSYNEQFF
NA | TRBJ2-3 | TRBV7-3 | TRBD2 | TGTGCCAGCAGCTCCGGGACTAGCGGGGGGGATACGCAGTATTTT | CASSSGTSGGDTQYF
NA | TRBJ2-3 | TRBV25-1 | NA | TGTGCCAGCAGTGAACCCATGGGGGTTACGCAGTATTTT | CASSEPMGVTQYF
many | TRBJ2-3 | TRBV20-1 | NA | TGCAGTGCTAGAGACCGAGCGGGCAGCACAGATACGCAGTATTTT | CSARDRAGSTDTQYF
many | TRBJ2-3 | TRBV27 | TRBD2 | TGTGCCAGCAGTTTAGGCGGGGGAATAGATACGCAGTATTTT | CASSLGGGIDTQYF
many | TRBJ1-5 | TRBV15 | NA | TGTGCCACCAGCAGAGATCAGGGCATAAGTCAGCCCCAGCATTTT | CATSRDQGISQPQHF
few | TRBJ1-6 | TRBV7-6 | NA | TGTGCCAGCAGCTTAGGGCCAGGGAGCTCCTATAATTCACCCCTCCACTTT | CASSLGPGSSYNSPLHF
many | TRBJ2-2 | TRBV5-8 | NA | TGTGCCAGCAGCTTCCCACAGACTAACACCGGGGAGCTGTTTTTT | CASSFPQTNTGELFF
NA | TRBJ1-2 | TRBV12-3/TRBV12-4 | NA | TGTGCCAGCAGTTTAGGCCTCAGGGCAACTAACTATGGCTACACCTTC | CASSLGLRATNYGYTF
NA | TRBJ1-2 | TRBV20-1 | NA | TGCAGTGCTCAACAGGTGACAAACTATGGCTACACCTTC | CSAQQVTNYGYTF
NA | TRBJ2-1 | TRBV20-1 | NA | TGCAGTGCTAGAGATCGTGGTGGCAGAGCCTACAATGAGCAGTTCTTC | CSARDRGGRAYNEQFF
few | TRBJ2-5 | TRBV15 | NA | TGTGCCACCAGCAGAGGCAGGGTCCAAGAGACCCAGTACTTC | CATSRGRVQETQYF
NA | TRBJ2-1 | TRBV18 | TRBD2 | TGTGCCAGCTCAACACAGGGACTAGCGGCGACCAATGAGCAGTTCTTC | CASSTQGLAATNEQFF
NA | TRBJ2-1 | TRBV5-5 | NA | TGTGCCAGCAGCTTGGGGGGATTCGACAGCTACAATGAGCAGTTCTTC | CASSLGGFDSYNEQFF
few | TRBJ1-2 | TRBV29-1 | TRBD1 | TGCAGCGTTGAGGACAGGGAAGACTATGGCTACACCTTC | CSVEDREDYGYTF
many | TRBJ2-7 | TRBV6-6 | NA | TGTGCCAGCAGTTACGCAACATCGGCGTTCGAGCAGTACTTC | CASSYATSAFEQYF
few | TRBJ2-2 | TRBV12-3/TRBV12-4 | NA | TGTGCCAGCATTGGGAGGGGGCCCACCGGGGAGCTGTTTTTT | CASIGRGPTGELFF
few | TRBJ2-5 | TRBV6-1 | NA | TGTGCCAGCAGTCCAACGTGGAGGGCAGAGACCCAGTACTTC | CASSPTWRAETQYF
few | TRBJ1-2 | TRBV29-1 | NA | TGCAGCGTTGAGTTGGCAGCCGAAGCTAACTATGGCTACACCTTC | CSVELAAEANYGYTF
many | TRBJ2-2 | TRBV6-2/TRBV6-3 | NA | TGTGCCAGCAGCCAAACAGCGACCGGGGAGCTGTTTTTT | CASSQTATGELFF
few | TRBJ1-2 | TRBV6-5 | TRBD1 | TGTGCCAGCAGTTACTCAGACAGGGTAGGGGAGGGCTACACCTTC | CASSYSDRVGEGYTF
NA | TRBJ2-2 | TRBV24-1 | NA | TGTGCCACCTCACAGGGGAACACCGGGGAGCTGTTTTTT | CATSQGNTGELFF
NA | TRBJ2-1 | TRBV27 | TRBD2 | TGTGCCAGCAGTGCGCCTCCGGGACTAGTGTACAATGAGCAGTTCTTC | CASSAPPGLVYNEQFF
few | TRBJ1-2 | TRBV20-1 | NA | TGCAGTGCCCCAGGGTTATATGGCTACACCTTC | CSAPGLYGYTF
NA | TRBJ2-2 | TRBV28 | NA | TGTGCCTGCCGGGACACCTCGTCTCGCGGGGAGCTGTTTTTT | CACRDTSSRGELFF
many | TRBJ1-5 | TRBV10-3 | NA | TGTGCCATCAGTGAGTCGAGGCAGGGTGGTCGGAATCAGCCCCAGCATTTT | CAISESRQGGRNQPQHF
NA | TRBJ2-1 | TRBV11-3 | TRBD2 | TGTGCCAGCAGCCTAGCGGGGGGCCGTATCTACAATGAGCAGTTCTTC | CASSLAGGRIYNEQFF
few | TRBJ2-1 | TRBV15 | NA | TGTGCCACCAGCAGAGGGGAGTACAATGAGCAGTTCTTC | CATSRGEYNEQFF
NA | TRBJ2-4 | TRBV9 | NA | TGTGCCAGCAGCGTAGGGGACGGACGCCAGGACTTC | CASSVGDGRQDF
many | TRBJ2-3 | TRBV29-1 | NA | TGCGGGACCGCCGAAGGCACAGATACGCAGTATTTT | CGTAEGTDTQYF
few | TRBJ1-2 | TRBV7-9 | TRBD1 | TGTGCCAGCAGCTCGGCCGGGACAGGGGTTGGTGGCTACACCTTC | CASSSAGTGVGGYTF
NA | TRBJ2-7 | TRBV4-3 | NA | TGCGCCAGCAGCCAGTATCTGGGGTCCTACGAGCAGTACTTC | CASSQYLGSYEQYF
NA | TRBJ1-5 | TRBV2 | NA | TGTGCCAGCAGTGGAAGCAAGGGCGCCCGTAGCAATCAGCCCCAGCATTTT | CASSGSKGARSNQPQHF
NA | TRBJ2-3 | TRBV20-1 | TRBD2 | TGCAGTGCCTTAGTAGCGGGGGACACAGATACGCAGTATTTT | CSALVAGDTDTQYF
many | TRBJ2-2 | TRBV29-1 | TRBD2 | TGCAGCGCCGAAAGGGAGGGCTCGAACACCGGGGAGCTGTTTTTT | CSAEREGSNTGELFF
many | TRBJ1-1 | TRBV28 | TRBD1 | TGTGCCAGCAGTTTTGACGGTTGGGGAGGAGGACAGGGGCTCACTGAAGCTTTCTTT | CASSFDGWGGGQGLTEAFF
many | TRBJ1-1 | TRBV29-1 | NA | TGCAGCGTTGAGGGGCCCTCCACTGAAGCTTTCTTT | CSVEGPSTEAFF
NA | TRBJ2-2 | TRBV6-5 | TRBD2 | TGTGCCAGCAGTTACTCTGGGGGGACTACTAACACCGGGGAGCTGTTTTTT | CASSYSGGTTNTGELFF
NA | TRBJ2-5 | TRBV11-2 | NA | TGTGCCAGCAGCTCCATAGAGGGCACTTCGACCCACAAAGAGACCCAGTACTTC | CASSSIEGTSTHKETQYF
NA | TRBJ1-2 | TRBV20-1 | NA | TGCAGTGCTTACACCACTAACTATGGCTACACCTTC | CSAYTTNYGYTF
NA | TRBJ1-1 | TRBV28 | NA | TGTGCCAGCAGTCTCTATGGATCTGAAGCTTTCTTT | CASSLYGSEAFF
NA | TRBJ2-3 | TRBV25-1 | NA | TGTGCCAGCAGTGTAATGGGTGATACGCAGTATTTT | CASSVMGDTQYF
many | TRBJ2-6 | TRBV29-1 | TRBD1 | TGCAGCGTTGGGGGACAGGGCTCTGGGGCCAACGTCCTGACTTTC | CSVGGQGSGANVLTF